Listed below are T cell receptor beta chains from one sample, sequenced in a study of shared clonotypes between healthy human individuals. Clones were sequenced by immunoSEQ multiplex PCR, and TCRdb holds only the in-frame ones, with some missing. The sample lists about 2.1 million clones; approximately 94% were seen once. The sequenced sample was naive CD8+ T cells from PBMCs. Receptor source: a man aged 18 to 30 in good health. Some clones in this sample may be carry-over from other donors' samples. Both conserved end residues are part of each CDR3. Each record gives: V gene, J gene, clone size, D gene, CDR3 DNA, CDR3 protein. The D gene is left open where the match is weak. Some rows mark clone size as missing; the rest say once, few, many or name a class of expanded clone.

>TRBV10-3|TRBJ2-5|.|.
TGTGCCATCAGGCCAGGGGACAATTCTGCCCAAGAGACCCAGTACTTC
CAIRPGDNSAQETQYF
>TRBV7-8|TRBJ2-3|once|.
TGTGCCAGCAGCACCGGGACGGCCCTCTACACAGATACGCAGTATTTT
CASSTGTALYTDTQYF
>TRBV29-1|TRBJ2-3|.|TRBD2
TGCAGCGTACAGGTGGGCGGGAGTGCAGATACGCAGTATTTT
CSVQVGGSADTQYF
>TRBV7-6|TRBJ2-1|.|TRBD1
TGTGCCAGCAGCTTGGACAGGAACTCCTACAATGAGCAGTTCTTC
CASSLDRNSYNEQFF
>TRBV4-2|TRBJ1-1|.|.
TGTGCCAGCAGCCAGGAAGTTGCGATGAACACTGAAGCTTTCTTT
CASSQEVAMNTEAFF
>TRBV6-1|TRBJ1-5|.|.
TGTGCCAGCACGGTGGGGGGCAATCAGCCCCAGCATTTT
CASTVGGNQPQHF
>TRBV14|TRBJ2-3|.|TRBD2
TGTGCCAGCAGCCAGGTAGCGGGAGGGCCTCCAGATACGCAGTATTTT
CASSQVAGGPPDTQYF
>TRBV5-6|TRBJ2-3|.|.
TGTGCCAGCAGCTTGGCCGTCCAGCGGGCACGACCTAGCACAGATACGCAGTATTTT
CASSLAVQRARPSTDTQYF
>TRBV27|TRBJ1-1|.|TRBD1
TGTGCCAGCAGTTTATACAGGGGCCCGGGTGGGAACACTGAAGCTTTCTTT
CASSLYRGPGGNTEAFF
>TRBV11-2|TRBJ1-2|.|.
TGTGCCAGCAGCCCCCGTGGGCAGGGGCCTAACTATGGCTACACCTTC
CASSPRGQGPNYGYTF
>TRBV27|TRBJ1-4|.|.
TGTGCCAGCAGTTTAAGGACGGAGAATGAAAAACTGTTTTTT
CASSLRTENEKLFF
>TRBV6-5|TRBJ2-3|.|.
TGTGCCAGCAGTTATAGTCGGGGAATGGTGGATACGCAGTATTTT
CASSYSRGMVDTQYF
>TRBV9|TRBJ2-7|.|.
TGTGCCAGCAGCGTAGAAGCATCTATCTACGAGCAGTACTTC
CASSVEASIYEQYF
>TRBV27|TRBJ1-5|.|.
TGTGCCAGCAGTTCATTTGCAGGGCTTTCTAATCAGCCCCAGCATTTT
CASSSFAGLSNQPQHF
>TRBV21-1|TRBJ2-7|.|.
TGTGCCAGCAGCAAAGGTCGGACAACCGGGACAGGGAGCTCCTACGAGCAGTACTTC
CASSKGRTTGTGSSYEQYF
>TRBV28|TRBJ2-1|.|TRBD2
TGTGCCAGCAGTTCCCTGAAGGGGACTAGCGGCTCCTACAATGAGCAGTTCTTC
CASSSLKGTSGSYNEQFF
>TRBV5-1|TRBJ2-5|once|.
TGCGCCAGCAGCCAGAGAACGGAGGGACAGCGCCGGGAGACCCAGTACTTC
CASSQRTEGQRRETQYF
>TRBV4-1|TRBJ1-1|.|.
TGCGCCAGCAGCCAAGTGGCAGGGCAGGTAACTGAAGCTTTCTTT
CASSQVAGQVTEAFF
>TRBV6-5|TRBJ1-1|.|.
TGTGCCAGCAGTTATCTAATGAACACTGAAGCTTTCTTT
CASSYLMNTEAFF
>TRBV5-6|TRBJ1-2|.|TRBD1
TGTGCCAGCAGCACCCGGGCCACAGGGGGTCATAACTATGGCTACACCTTC
CASSTRATGGHNYGYTF
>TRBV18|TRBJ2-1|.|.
TGTGCCAGCTCACCACCGTTCTTGGCAGGTTCCTACAATGAGCAGTTCTTC
CASSPPFLAGSYNEQFF
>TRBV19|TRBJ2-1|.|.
TGTGCCAGTGAAGGGGATGAGCAGTTCTTC
CASEGDEQFF
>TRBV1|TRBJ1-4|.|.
TGCACCAGCAGCCAAGAGGGGGCAGGAGAAAAACTGTTTTTT
CTSSQEGAGEKLFF
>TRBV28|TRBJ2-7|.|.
TGTGCCAGCAGTTTGCAAGGAATGGGTACCTACGAGCAGTACTTC
CASSLQGMGTYEQYF
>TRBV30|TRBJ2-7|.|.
TGTGCCTGGAGTTACAGGGAAACCTCCTACGAGCAGTACTTC
CAWSYRETSYEQYF
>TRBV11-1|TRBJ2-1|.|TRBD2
TGTGCCAGCAGCCAAGGACTAGATCTTGGCAATGAGCAGTTCTTC
CASSQGLDLGNEQFF
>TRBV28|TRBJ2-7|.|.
TGTGCCAGCAGTTATAGCGGATACGAGCAGTACTTC
CASSYSGYEQYF
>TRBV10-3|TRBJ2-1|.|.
TGTGCCATCAGTGAAGGCGGCAATGAGCAGTTCTTC
CAISEGGNEQFF
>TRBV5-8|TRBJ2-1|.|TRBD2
TGTGCCAGCAGCCCGGGACTAGCGGGAGTCCGGGGATCCTACAATGAGCAGTTCTTC
CASSPGLAGVRGSYNEQFF
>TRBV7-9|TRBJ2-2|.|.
TGTGCCAGCACCCCTCGTGGGGGAAGGTTAGACGGGGAGCTGTTTTTT
CASTPRGGRLDGELFF
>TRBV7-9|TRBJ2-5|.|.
TGTGCCAGCAGCTTTTTACTATTGGAGACCCAGTACTTC
CASSFLLLETQYF
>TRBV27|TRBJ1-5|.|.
TGTGCCAGCAGTTTATTAGGGAGTCATCAGCCCCAGCATTTT
CASSLLGSHQPQHF
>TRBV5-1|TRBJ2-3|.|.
TGCGCCAGCAGGTCGAGCACAGATACGCAGTATTTT
CASRSSTDTQYF
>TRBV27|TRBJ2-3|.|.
TGTGCCAGCAGTTTAGTCGGGGGGCTGGGCACAGATACGCAGTATTTT
CASSLVGGLGTDTQYF
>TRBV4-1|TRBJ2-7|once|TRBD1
TGCGCCAGCAGCCAGAGGGACAGGTCCTCCTACGAGCAGTACTTC
CASSQRDRSSYEQYF
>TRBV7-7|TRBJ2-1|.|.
TGTGCCAGCAGCCTAAATAGCGCTAGTGAGCAGTTCTTC
CASSLNSASEQFF
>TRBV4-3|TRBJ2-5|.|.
TGCGCCAGCAGCCAAGATAGAGGCAGATCTGCAGAGACCCAGTACTTC
CASSQDRGRSAETQYF
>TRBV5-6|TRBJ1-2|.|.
TGTGCCAGTTGTAGTAGTCAGGAATTGGCCTATGGCTACACCTTC
CASCSSQELAYGYTF
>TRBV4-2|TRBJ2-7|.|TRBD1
TGTGCCAGCAGCCACAGGGGGTCCTACGAGCAGTACTTC
CASSHRGSYEQYF
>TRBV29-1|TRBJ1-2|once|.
TGCAGCGTTGAACTGAGAGCTAACTATGGCTACACCTTC
CSVELRANYGYTF
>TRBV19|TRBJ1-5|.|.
TGTGCCAGCCATATTGGAAGCAATCAGCCCCAGCATTTT
CASHIGSNQPQHF
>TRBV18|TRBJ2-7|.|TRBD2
TGTGCCAGCTCCCTGAGCGGGAGAGTCTCCTACGAGCAGTACTTC
CASSLSGRVSYEQYF
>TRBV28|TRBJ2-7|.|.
TGTGCCAGCAGCAACGTCCGGACCACCGGGGACGAGCAGTACTTC
CASSNVRTTGDEQYF
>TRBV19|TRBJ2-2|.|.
TGTGCCAGTAGTGTCCGGGGTGGGGCCCTGAACACCGGGGAGCTGTTTTTT
CASSVRGGALNTGELFF
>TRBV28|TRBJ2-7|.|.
TGTGCCAGCAGTTTATCTTATGGGAGTCTGTACGAGCAGTACTTC
CASSLSYGSLYEQYF
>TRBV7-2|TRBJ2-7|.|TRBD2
TGTGCCAGCAGCTTAGTGAGCGGACTAGCGGGAGTTAGCTACGAGCAGTACTTC
CASSLVSGLAGVSYEQYF
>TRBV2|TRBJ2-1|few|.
TGTGCCAGCACCAGCCCAGTTGGCGATGAGCAGTTCTTC
CASTSPVGDEQFF
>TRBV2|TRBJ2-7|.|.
TGTGCCAGCAGTGAAGCGGGACACCCCTACGAGCAGTACTTC
CASSEAGHPYEQYF
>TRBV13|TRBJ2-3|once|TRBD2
TGTGCCAGCAGCCTGACTAGCGGGAGAGGGGATACGCAGTATTTT
CASSLTSGRGDTQYF
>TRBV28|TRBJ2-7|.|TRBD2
TGTGCCAGCAGGGGGACTAGTGGCTACGAGCAGTACTTC
CASRGTSGYEQYF
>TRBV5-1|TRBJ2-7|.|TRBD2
TGCGCCAGCAGCTGGGGGGAGGGTTACGAGCAGTACTTC
CASSWGEGYEQYF
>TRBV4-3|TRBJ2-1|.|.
TGCGCCAGCAGCCAAGATTCCGGGAATGAGCAGTTCTTC
CASSQDSGNEQFF
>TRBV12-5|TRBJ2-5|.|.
TGTGCTAGTGGTTTGGGCCCCGGGGAGACCCAGTACTTC
CASGLGPGETQYF
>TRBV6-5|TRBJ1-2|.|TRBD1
TGTGCCAGCAGTTCTCGGGACAGGGAACGGCCCACCTTC
CASSSRDRERPTF
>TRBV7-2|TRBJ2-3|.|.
TGTGCCAGCAGCTCGAACATCCTATCTGGCACAGATACGCAGTATTTT
CASSSNILSGTDTQYF
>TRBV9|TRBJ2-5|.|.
TGTGCCAGCAGCGCCACAGGGTTAGGGGAGACCCAGTACTTC
CASSATGLGETQYF
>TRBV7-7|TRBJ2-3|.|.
TGTGCCAGCAGCCCACAAACCAGCACAGATACGCAGTATTTT
CASSPQTSTDTQYF
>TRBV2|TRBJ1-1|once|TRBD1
TGTGCCAGCAGTGAAATAGGACAGGACACTGAAGCTTTCTTT
CASSEIGQDTEAFF
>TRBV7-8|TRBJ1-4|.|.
TGTGCCAGCAGCTTCAACACTCCCGGTACCGAAAAACTGTTTTTT
CASSFNTPGTEKLFF